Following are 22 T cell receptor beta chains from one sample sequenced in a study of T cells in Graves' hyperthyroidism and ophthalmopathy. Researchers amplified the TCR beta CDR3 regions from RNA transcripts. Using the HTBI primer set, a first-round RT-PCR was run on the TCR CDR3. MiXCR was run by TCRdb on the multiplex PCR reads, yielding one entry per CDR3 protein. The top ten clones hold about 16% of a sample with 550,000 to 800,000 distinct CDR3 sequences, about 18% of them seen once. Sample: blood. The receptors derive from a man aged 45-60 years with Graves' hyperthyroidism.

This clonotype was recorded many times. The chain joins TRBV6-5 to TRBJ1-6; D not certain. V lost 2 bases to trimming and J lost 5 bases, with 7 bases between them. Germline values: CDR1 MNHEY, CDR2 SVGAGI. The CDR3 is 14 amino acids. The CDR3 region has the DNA TGTGCCAGCAGTTACAACAGAGATAATTCACCCCTCCACTTT. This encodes CASSYNRDNSPLHF.

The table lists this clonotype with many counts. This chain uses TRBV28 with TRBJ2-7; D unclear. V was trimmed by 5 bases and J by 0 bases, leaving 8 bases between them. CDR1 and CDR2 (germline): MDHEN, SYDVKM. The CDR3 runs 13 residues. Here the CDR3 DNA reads TGTGCCAGCAGTCTACTGGCCTCCTACGAGCAGTACTTC. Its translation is CASSLLASYEQYF. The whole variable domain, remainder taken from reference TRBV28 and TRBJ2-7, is DVKVTQSSRYLVKRTGEKVFLECVQDMDHENMFWYRQDPGLGLRLIYFSYDVKMKEKGDIPEGYSVSREKKERFSLILESASTNQTSMYLCASSLLASYEQYFGPGTRLTVT.

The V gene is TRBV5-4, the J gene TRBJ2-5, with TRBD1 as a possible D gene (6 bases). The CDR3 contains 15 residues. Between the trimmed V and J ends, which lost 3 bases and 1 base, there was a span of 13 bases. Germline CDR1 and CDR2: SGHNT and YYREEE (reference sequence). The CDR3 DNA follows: TGTGCCAGCAGCTGGGGACACCAAGGCCAAGAGACCCAGTACTTC. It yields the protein CASSWGHQGQETQYF. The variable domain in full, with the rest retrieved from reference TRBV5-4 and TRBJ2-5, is ETGVTQSPTHLIKTRGQQVTLRCSSQSGHNTVSWYQQALGQGPQFIFQYYREEENGRGNFPPRFSGLQFPNYSSELNVNALELDDSALYLCASSWGHQGQETQYFGPGTRLLVL.

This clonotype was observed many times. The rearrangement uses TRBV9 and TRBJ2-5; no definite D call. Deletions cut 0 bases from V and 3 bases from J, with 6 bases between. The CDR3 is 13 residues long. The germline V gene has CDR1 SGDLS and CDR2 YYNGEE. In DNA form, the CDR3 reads TGTGCCAGCAGCGTAGACCTCAAAGAGACCCAGTACTTC. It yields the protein CASSVDLKETQYF.

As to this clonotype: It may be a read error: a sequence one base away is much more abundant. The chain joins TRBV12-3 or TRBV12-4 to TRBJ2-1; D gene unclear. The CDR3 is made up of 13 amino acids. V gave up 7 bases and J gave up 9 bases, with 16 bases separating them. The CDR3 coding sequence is TGTGCCAGCACCTCCAGTAAGGCGGCTGAGCAGTTCTTC. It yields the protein CASTSSKAAEQFF.

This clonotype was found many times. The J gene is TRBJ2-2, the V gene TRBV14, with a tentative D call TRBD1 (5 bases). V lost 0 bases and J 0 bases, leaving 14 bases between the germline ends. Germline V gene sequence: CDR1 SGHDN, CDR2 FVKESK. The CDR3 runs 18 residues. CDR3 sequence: CASSQDTGTVANTGELFF. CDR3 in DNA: TGTGCCAGCAGCCAAGATACAGGCACAGTCGCGAACACCGGGGAGCTGTTTTTT. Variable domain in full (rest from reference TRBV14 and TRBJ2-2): EAGVTQFPSHSVIEKGQTVTLRCDPISGHDNLYWYRRVMGKEIKFLLHFVKESKQDESGMPNNRFLAERTGGTYSTLKVQPAELEDSGVYFCASSQDTGTVANTGELFFGEGSRLTVL.

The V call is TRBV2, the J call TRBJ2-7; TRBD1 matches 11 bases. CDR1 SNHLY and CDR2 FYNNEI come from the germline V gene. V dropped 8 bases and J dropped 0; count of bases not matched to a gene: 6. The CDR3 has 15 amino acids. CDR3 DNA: TGTGCCAGCGTAGGGGGGACAGGGGGCTCCTACGAGCAGTACTTC. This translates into CASVGGTGGSYEQYF.

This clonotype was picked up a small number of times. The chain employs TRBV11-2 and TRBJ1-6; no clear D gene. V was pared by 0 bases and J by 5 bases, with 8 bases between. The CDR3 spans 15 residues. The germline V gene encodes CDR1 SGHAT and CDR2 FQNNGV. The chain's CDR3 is CASSLDRRNNSPLHF. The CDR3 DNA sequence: TGTGCCAGCAGCTTAGATCGGCGGAATAATTCACCCCTCCACTTT.

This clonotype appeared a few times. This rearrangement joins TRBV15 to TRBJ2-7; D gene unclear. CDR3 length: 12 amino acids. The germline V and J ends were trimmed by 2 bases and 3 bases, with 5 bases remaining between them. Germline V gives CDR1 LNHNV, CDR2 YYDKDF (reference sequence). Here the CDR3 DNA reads TGTGCCACCAGCAGACAGGACTACGAGCAGTACTTC. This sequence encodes CATSRQDYEQYF.

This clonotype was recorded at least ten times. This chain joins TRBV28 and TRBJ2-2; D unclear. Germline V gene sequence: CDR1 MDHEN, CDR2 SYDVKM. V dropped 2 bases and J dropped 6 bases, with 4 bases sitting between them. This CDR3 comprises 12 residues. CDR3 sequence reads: CASSLDPGELFF. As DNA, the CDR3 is TGTGCCAGCAGTTTAGATCCCGGGGAGCTGTTTTTT. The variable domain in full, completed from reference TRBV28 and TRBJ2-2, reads DVKVTQSSRYLVKRTGEKVFLECVQDMDHENMFWYRQDPGLGLRLIYFSYDVKMKEKGDIPEGYSVSREKKERFSLILESASTNQTSMYLCASSLDPGELFFGEGSRLTVL.

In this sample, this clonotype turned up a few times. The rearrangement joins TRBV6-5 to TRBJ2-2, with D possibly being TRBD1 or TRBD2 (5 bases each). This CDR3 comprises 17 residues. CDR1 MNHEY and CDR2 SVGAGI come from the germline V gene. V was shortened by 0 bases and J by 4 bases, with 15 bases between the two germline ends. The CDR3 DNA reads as TGTGCCAGCAGTTACTCGAGCGGTGGGGGAGTCACCGGGGAGCTGTTTTTT. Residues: CASSYSSGGGVTGELFF.

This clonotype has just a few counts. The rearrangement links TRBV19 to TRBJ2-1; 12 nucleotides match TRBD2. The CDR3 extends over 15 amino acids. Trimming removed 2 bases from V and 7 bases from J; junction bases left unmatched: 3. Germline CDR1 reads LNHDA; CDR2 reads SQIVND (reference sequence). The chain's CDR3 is CASSILTSGRNEQFF. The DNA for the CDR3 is TGTGCCAGTAGTATATTAACTAGCGGGAGGAATGAGCAGTTCTTC.

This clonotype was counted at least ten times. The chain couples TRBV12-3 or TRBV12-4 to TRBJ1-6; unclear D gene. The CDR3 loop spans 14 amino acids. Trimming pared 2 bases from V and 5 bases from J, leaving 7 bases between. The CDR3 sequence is CASSLRENNSPLHF. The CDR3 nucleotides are TGTGCCAGCAGTTTACGAGAGAATAATTCACCCCTCCACTTT.

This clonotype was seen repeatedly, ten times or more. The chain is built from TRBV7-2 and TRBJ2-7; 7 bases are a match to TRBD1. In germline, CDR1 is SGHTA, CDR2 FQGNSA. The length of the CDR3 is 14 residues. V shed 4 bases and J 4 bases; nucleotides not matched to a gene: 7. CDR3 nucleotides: TGTGCCAGCAGCTCATACAGGGGTCCATACGAGCAGTACTTC. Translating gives CASSSYRGPYEQYF.

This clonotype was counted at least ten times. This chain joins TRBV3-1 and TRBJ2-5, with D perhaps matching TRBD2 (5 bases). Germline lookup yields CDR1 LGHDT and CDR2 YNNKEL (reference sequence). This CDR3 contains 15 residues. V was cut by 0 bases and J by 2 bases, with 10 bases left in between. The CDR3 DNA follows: TGTGCCAGCAGCCAAGAGTTGAGACTACAAGAGACCCAGTACTTC. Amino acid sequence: CASSQELRLQETQYF.

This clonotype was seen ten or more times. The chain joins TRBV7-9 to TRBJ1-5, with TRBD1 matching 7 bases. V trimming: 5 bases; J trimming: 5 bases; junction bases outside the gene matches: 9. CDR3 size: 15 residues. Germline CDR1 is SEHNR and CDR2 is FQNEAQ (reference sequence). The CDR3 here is CASSPVRDRYQPQHF. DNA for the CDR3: TGTGCCAGCAGCCCCGTCCGGGACAGATATCAGCCCCAGCATTTT.

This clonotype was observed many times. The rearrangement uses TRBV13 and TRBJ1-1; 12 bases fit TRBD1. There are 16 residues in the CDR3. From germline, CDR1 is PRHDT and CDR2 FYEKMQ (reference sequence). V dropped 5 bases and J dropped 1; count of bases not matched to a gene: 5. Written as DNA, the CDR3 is TGTGCCAGCAGCCGGGACAGGGGGCGGGCGAACACTGAAGCTTTCTTT. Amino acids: CASSRDRGRANTEAFF.

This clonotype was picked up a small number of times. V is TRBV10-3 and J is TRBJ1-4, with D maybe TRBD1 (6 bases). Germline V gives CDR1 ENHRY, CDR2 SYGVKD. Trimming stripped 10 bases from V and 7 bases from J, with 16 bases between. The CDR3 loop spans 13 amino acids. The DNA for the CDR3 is TGTGCCACTGGAGGGGGGGCGGGTGAAAAACTGTTTTTT. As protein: CATGGGAGEKLFF.

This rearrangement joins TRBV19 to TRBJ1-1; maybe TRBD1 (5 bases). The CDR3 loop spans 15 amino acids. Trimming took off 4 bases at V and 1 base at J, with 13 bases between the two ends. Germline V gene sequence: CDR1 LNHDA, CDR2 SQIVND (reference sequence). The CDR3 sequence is CASSRSGTRNTEAFF. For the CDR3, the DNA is TGTGCCAGTAGTAGGTCTGGGACGAGGAACACTGAAGCTTTCTTT.

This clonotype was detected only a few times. CDR3 residues: CASSLGLAGGEGETQYF. The CDR3, as DNA: TGTGCCAGCAGTTTAGGGTTAGCGGGAGGCGAAGGGGAGACCCAGTACTTC. This sequence joins TRBV12-3 or TRBV12-4 and TRBJ2-5; 10 bases match TRBD2. The CDR3 covers 17 residues. Trimming took 1 base from V and 5 from J; bases not matched to a gene: 10.

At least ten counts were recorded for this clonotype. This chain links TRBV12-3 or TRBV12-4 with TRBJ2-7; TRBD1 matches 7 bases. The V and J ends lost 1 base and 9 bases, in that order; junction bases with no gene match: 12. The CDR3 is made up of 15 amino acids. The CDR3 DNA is TGTGCCAGCAGTTTAGTTGGACAGGCGACACCTCTGCAGTACTTC. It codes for CASSLVGQATPLQYF.

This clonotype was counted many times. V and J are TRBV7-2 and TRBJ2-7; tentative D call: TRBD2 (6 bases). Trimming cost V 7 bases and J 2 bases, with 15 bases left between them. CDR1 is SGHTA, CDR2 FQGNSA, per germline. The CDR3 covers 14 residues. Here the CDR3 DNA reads TGTGCCAGCACCCGTCGAGGGAGGCCCTACGAGCAGTACTTC. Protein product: CASTRRGRPYEQYF. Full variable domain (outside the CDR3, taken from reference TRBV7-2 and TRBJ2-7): GAGVSQSPSNKVTEKGKDVELRCDPISGHTALYWYRQSLGQGLEFLIYFQGNSAPDKSGLPSDRFSAERTGGSVSTLTIQRTQQEDSAVYLCASTRRGRPYEQYFGPGTRLTVT.